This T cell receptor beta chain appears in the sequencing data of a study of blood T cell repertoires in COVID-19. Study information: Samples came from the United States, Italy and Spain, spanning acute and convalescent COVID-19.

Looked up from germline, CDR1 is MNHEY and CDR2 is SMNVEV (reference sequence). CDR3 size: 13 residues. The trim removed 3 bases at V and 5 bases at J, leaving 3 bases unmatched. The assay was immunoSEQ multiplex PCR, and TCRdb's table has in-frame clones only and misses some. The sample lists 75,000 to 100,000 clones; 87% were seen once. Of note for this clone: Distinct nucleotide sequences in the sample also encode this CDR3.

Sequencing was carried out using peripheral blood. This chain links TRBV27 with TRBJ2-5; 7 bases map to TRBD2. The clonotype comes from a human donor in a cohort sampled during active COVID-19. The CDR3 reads CASSFGGWETQYF. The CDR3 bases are TGTGCCAGCAGTTTCGGGGGGTGGGAGACCCAGTACTTC.